These T cell receptor beta chains were read from a single sample in a study of blood T cell repertoires in COVID-19. This table comes from immunoSEQ multiplex PCR, and its TCRdb copy is limited to in-frame clones, with some not included. The sample carries about 140,000 clones, 65% to 85% recorded once. The sequenced material came from peripheral blood. All receptors come from a woman in her fifties or sixties with acute or convalescent COVID-19. Each CDR3 is given with its conserved first and last residue. D genes are given only for firm matches. Clone size is not always given. Where it is, it says once, few, many or a class for expanded clones.

D gene: -
J gene: TRBJ1-1
clone size: -
V gene: TRBV5-4
CDR3 DNA: TGTGCCAGCAGCTTGCAAGTAGCTATGGGTTCGAACACTGAAGCTTTCTTT
CDR3 protein: CASSLQVAMGSNTEAFF

D gene: -
J gene: TRBJ2-2
clone size: -
V gene: TRBV19
CDR3 DNA: TGTGCCAGTAGTTCGGCAGACAGGCACACCGGGGAGCTGTTTTTT
CDR3 protein: CASSSADRHTGELFF

D gene: TRBD2
J gene: TRBJ2-1
clone size: -
V gene: TRBV5-4
CDR3 DNA: TGTGCCAGCAGCTTCTGGAGGCCCACCACCTTCTTTACGGGGGGTGATGAGCAGTTCTTC
CDR3 protein: CASSFWRPTTFFTGGDEQFF

D gene: -
J gene: TRBJ1-6
clone size: few
V gene: TRBV6-5
CDR3 DNA: TGTGCCAGCAGTCCTGACAGGTACAGGGACTCACCCCTCCACTTT
CDR3 protein: CASSPDRYRDSPLHF

D gene: TRBD2
J gene: TRBJ2-5
clone size: -
V gene: TRBV3-1/TRBV3-2
CDR3 DNA: TGTGCCAGCAGCCCGCGGGGCGGGAGCCCAGAGACCCAGTACTTC
CDR3 protein: CASSPRGGSPETQYF

D gene: -
J gene: TRBJ1-4
clone size: -
V gene: TRBV16
CDR3 DNA: TGTGCCAGCAGCCAACGGTCGGCGGGTGAAAAACTGTTTTTT
CDR3 protein: CASSQRSAGEKLFF

D gene: TRBD2
J gene: TRBJ2-1
clone size: -
V gene: TRBV5-4
CDR3 DNA: TGTGCCAGCAGCTTGGGGGGGACTAGCGGGATGCATTACAATGAGCAGTTCTTC
CDR3 protein: CASSLGGTSGMHYNEQFF

D gene: -
J gene: TRBJ2-2
clone size: few
V gene: TRBV10-3
CDR3 DNA: TGTGCCACCTCTGGGGGGAGGAACACCGGGGAGCTGTTTTTT
CDR3 protein: CATSGGRNTGELFF

D gene: -
J gene: TRBJ1-1
clone size: few
V gene: TRBV20-1
CDR3 DNA: TGCAGTGCTAGTGAGGGGATAGGGAGGATCATGAACACTGAAGCTTTCTTT
CDR3 protein: CSASEGIGRIMNTEAFF

D gene: TRBD2
J gene: TRBJ2-2
clone size: -
V gene: TRBV12-3/TRBV12-4
CDR3 DNA: TGTGCCAGCAGTTTAACTAGCGTCGGGGAGCTGTTTTTT
CDR3 protein: CASSLTSVGELFF

D gene: -
J gene: TRBJ2-3
clone size: -
V gene: TRBV3-1/TRBV3-2
CDR3 DNA: TGTGCCAGCAGCCAAGAGGGGACTGTTGATACGCAGTATTTT
CDR3 protein: CASSQEGTVDTQYF

D gene: TRBD2
J gene: TRBJ2-1
clone size: once
V gene: TRBV3-1/TRBV3-2
CDR3 DNA: TGTGCCAGCAGCCGGGAGGGGAATGAGCAGTTCTTC
CDR3 protein: CASSREGNEQFF

D gene: -
J gene: TRBJ1-2
clone size: -
V gene: TRBV5-4
CDR3 DNA: TGTGCCAGCAGCTTGGTCGGACAGTTGAACTATGGCTACACCTTC
CDR3 protein: CASSLVGQLNYGYTF

D gene: TRBD2
J gene: TRBJ2-1
clone size: -
V gene: TRBV6-4
CDR3 DNA: TGTGCCAGCAGCCCGGGACTAGCTTACAATGAGCAGTTCTTC
CDR3 protein: CASSPGLAYNEQFF

D gene: TRBD2
J gene: TRBJ2-1
clone size: -
V gene: TRBV18
CDR3 DNA: TGTGCCAGCTCACCCAGACTAGCGGAGATCAAGGGGAATGAGCAGTTCTTC
CDR3 protein: CASSPRLAEIKGNEQFF

D gene: -
J gene: TRBJ1-5
clone size: few
V gene: TRBV4-1
CDR3 DNA: TGCGCCAGCAGCCAAGAGTCGGGTGTGGGTCAGCCCCAGCATTTT
CDR3 protein: CASSQESGVGQPQHF

D gene: TRBD2
J gene: TRBJ2-7
clone size: -
V gene: TRBV5-1
CDR3 DNA: TGCGCCAGCAGCTTGGGGATAGCGGGAACTCATCGGAGCTCCTACGAGCAGTACTTC
CDR3 protein: CASSLGIAGTHRSSYEQYF

D gene: -
J gene: TRBJ1-2
clone size: -
V gene: TRBV16
CDR3 DNA: TGTGCCAGCAACAACCAAGCGGCTTCGGATGGCTACACCTTC
CDR3 protein: CASNNQAASDGYTF

D gene: -
J gene: TRBJ2-7
clone size: -
V gene: TRBV2
CDR3 DNA: TGTGCCAGCAGTGCCGGGACACACTCCTACGAGCAGTACTTC
CDR3 protein: CASSAGTHSYEQYF

D gene: TRBD1
J gene: TRBJ1-2
clone size: -
V gene: TRBV12-3/TRBV12-4
CDR3 DNA: TGTGCCAGCAGTTTAGACAGGGGGCAAGGCTACACCTTC
CDR3 protein: CASSLDRGQGYTF

D gene: TRBD1
J gene: TRBJ2-7
clone size: -
V gene: TRBV28
CDR3 DNA: TGTGCCAGCAGTCCCTGGACAGGCGGCTACGAGCAGTACTTC
CDR3 protein: CASSPWTGGYEQYF

D gene: TRBD1
J gene: TRBJ2-7
clone size: -
V gene: TRBV28
CDR3 DNA: TGTGCCAGCAAGGGGGGTCGGGACAGGATGCACGAGCAGTACTTC
CDR3 protein: CASKGGRDRMHEQYF

D gene: -
J gene: TRBJ2-5
clone size: -
V gene: TRBV14
CDR3 DNA: TGTGCCAGCAGCTTCTGGCGGGACCAAGAGACCCAGTACTTC
CDR3 protein: CASSFWRDQETQYF

D gene: TRBD2
J gene: TRBJ2-7
clone size: -
V gene: TRBV6-5
CDR3 DNA: TGTGCCAGCAGTTCTCCGGGACTAGCCGGGTCCTACGAGCAGTACTTC
CDR3 protein: CASSSPGLAGSYEQYF

D gene: TRBD2
J gene: TRBJ2-7
clone size: few
V gene: TRBV9
CDR3 DNA: TGTGCCAGCAGCGTAGCAGTAGCGGGTTCCTACGAGCAGTACTTC
CDR3 protein: CASSVAVAGSYEQYF